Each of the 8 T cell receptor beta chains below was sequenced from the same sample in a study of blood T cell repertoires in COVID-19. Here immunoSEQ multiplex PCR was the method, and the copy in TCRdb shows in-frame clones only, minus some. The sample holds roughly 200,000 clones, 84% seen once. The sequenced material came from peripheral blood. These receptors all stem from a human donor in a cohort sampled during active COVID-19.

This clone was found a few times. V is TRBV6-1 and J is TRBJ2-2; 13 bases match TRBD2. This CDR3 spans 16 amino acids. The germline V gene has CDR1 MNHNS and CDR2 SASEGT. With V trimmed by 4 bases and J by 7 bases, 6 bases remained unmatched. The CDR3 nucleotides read TGTGCCAGCAGTGGGGGACTAGCGGGAATCCACGGGGAGCTGTTTTTT. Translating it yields CASSGGLAGIHGELFF.

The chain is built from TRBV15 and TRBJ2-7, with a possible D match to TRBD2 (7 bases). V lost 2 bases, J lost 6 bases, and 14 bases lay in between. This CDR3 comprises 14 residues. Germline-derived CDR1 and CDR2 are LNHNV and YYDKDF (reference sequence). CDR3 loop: CATSRPGGRFEQYF. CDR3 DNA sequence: TGTGCCACCAGCAGACCCGGGGGGCGGTTCGAGCAGTACTTC.

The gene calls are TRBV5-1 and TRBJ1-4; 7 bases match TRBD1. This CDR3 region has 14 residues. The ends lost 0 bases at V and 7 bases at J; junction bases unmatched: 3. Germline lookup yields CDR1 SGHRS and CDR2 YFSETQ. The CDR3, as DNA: TGCGCCAGCAGCTTGGATCAGGGGGGTGAAAAACTGTTTTTT. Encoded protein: CASSLDQGGEKLFF. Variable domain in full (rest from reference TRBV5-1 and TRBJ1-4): KAGVTQTPRYLIKTRGQQVTLSCSPISGHRSVSWYQQTPGQGLQFLFEYFSETQRNKGNFPGRFSGRQFSNSRSEMNVSTLELGDSALYLCASSLDQGGEKLFFGSGTQLSVL.

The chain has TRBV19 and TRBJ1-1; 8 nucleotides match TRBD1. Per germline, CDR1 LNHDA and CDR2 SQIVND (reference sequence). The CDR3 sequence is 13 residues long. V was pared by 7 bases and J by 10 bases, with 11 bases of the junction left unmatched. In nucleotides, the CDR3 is TGTGCCAGTACCCCCCAGGGGGCTGGACGAGCTTTCTTT. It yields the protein CASTPQGAGRAFF.

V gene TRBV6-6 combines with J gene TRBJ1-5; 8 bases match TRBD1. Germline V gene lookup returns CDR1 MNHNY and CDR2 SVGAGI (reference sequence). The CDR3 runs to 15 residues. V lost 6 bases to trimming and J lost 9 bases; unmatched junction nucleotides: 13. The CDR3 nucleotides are TGTGCCAGCAGCAGGGACAGGAGAGAAATTTGGCCCCAGCATTTT. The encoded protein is CASSRDRREIWPQHF.

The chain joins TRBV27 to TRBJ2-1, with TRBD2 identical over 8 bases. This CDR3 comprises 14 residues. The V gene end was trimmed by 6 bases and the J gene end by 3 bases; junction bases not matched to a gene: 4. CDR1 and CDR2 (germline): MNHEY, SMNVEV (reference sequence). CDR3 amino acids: CASRGLGDYNEQFF. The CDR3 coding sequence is TGTGCCAGCAGGGGACTAGGGGACTACAATGAGCAGTTCTTC.

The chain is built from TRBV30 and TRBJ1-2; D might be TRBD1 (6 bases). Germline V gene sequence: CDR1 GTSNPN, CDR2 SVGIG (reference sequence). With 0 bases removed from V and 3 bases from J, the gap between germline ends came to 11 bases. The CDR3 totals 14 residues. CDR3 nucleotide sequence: TGTGCCTGGAGTGTAAACACAGGGTACTATGGCTACACCTTC. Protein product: CAWSVNTGYYGYTF.

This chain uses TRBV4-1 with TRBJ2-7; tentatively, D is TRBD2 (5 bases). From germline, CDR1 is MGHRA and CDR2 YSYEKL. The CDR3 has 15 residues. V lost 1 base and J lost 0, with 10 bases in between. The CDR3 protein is CASSQGSSSSYEQYF. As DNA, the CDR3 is TGCGCCAGCAGCCAAGGTTCTAGCAGCTCCTACGAGCAGTACTTC.